Listed below are T cell receptor beta chains from one sample, sequenced in a study of tumor and adjacent non-tumor tissue in lung cancer. TCRdb used MiXCR to reprocess the multiplex PCR reads, holding one entry per CDR3 protein. The data show over 85,000 distinct CDR3 sequences, with approximately 87% seen just once and 20% to 25% held by the top ten. Input material: lung tumor tissue. The receptors come from a man in his 70s with non-small cell lung cancer. Both conserved end residues are part of each CDR3. D genes are given only for firm matches. Not every row has a clone size; where given, it reads once, few, many or a size class.

TRBD1	.	TRBV6-1	TRBJ1-3	TGCGCCAGCGGTGACCTGACAGGGATAAGAAACACCATATATTTT	CASGDLTGIRNTIYF
.	once	TRBV5-6	TRBJ2-7	TGTGCCAGCAGGTCCGCCCTGGGACGGGGCTCCTACGAGCAGTACTTC	CASRSALGRGSYEQYF
TRBD1	few	TRBV6-5	TRBJ2-7	TGTGCCGGCAGTTACATGATTACAGGACAGGGGGCGATCTACGAGCAGTACTTC	CAGSYMITGQGAIYEQYF
.	.	TRBV19	TRBJ2-2	TGTGCCAGTAGTTCAGGCGGTCCACGGAACACCGGGAAGCTGTTTTTT	CASSSGGPRNTGKLFF
.	.	TRBV14	TRBJ2-1	TGTGCCAGCAGCCCCCTCTTGGGGCACTACAATCTAGAGTTCTTC	CASSPLLGHYNLEFF
TRBD2	many	TRBV20-1	TRBJ2-3	TGCAGTGCTAGAGTAGAGCGGGGGGACACAGATACGGAGTATTTT	CSARVERGDTDTEYF
.	.	TRBV11-2	TRBJ2-3	TGTACCAGCAGCTTATCGTTCGGGTATAGCACAGATACCCAGTATTTT	CTSSLSFGYSTDTQYF
.	.	TRBV20-1	TRBJ1-4	TGCAGCGCTAGAGTTGTTGCCGGGGGGCTTAATGAAAAACTGTTTTTT	CSARVVAGGLNEKLFF
.	.	TRBV29-1	TRBJ2-2	TGCAGTGTTGGGGGGAACACCGGGGTGCTGTTTTTT	CSVGGNTGVLFF
.	.	TRBV14	TRBJ2-3	TGTGCCAGCAGCCAAGAGGTAGTTACGACAGATACGCAATATTTT	CASSQEVVTTDTQYF
.	.	TRBV12-3/TRBV12-4	TRBJ1-2	TGTGACAGCAGCCAACAGGAGGACATCTATGGCTACACCTTC	CDSSQQEDIYGYTF
.	.	TRBV9	TRBJ1-1	TGTGCCAGCAGCGTAGGCCTGGTCCCGGGCACTGAAGCTTTCTTT	CASSVGLVPGTEAFF
.	.	TRBV24-1	TRBJ1-1	TGTACCACCAGTGACTCGGGGGGTCGGAACACTAAAGCTCTCTTT	CTTSDSGGRNTKALF
TRBD2	.	TRBV6-2/TRBV6-3	TRBJ2-1	TGTGCCAGCAATCCGGGACTAGGCAATACCAAAGAGCAATTCTTC	CASNPGLGNTKEQFF
.	.	TRBV2	TRBJ2-7	TGTGCCAGCAGCCCTCCTAAGCAGTACTTC	CASSPPKQYF
.	.	TRBV4-1	TRBJ1-4	TGCGCCAGCAGCCAAGCCCACTCGGGGGATAATGAAATACTGTTTTTT	CASSQAHSGDNEILFF
TRBD2	many	TRBV12-3/TRBV12-4	TRBJ2-5	TGTGCCAGCAGCCCAAGACTAGCGGGAGGATCAGAACAAGAGACCCAGTACTTC	CASSPRLAGGSEQETQYF
TRBD2	once	TRBV6-2/TRBV6-3	TRBJ2-5	TGTGCCAGCAGTTCCATCAGGTTAGCGGGATCCGAACCCAAAAAAGAGACCCAGTGCTTC	CASSSIRLAGSEPKKETQCF
.	.	TRBV28	TRBJ2-3	TGTGCCAGCAGCCGACAAGGTAATGGAAATCAGCCCCAGTATTTT	CASSRQGNGNQPQYF
.	.	TRBV12-3/TRBV12-4	TRBJ2-7	TGTGCCAACAGTTTAAAGGTTGCGGGGAATTTGGAGCAGTACTTC	CANSLKVAGNLEQYF
.	.	TRBV28	TRBJ2-5	TGTGCCAGCAGGCCCGGGACTGGCTTACGAGAGACCCAGTACTTC	CASRPGTGLRETQYF
.	.	TRBV6-1	TRBJ1-1	TGCGCCAGCAGTGGAAACAGCATGACGAACACAGAAGCTTTCTTT	CASSGNSMTNTEAFF
TRBD1	few	TRBV28	TRBJ2-4	TGTGCCAGCACTCCACAGGGGACATACATTCAGTACTTC	CASTPQGTYIQYF
.	.	TRBV6-1	TRBJ2-7	TGTGCCAACAGTCGGGCAGCCTATGAGCAGTACTTC	CANSRAAYEQYF
.	.	TRBV6-5	TRBJ2-7	TGTGTCAGCAGTTGGGCGGGGACTCCCCGCGAGCAATACTTC	CVSSWAGTPREQYF
TRBD2	.	TRBV5-6	TRBJ2-3	TGTGCCAGCAGCTTGGTAGGGACTAGCGTGGGCAGTACAGATACGCAGTATTTT	CASSLVGTSVGSTDTQYF
.	.	TRBV6-5	TRBJ2-5	TGTGCCGGCAGACGTACTAGATCCAAGACCCAGTACTTC	CAGRRTRSKTQYF
TRBD1	once	TRBV29-1	TRBJ2-3	TGCAGCTTTCTCCCAAATGTGACAGGGGCGGACGCAGATACGCAGTATTTT	CSFLPNVTGADADTQYF
.	.	TRBV12-3/TRBV12-4	TRBJ2-1	TGTGCCAGCGGTTTAATAGGGAATAATGAGCAGTTCTTC	CASGLIGNNEQFF